The 29 T cell receptor beta chains below were found in one sample sequenced in a study of identical twins. One entry per CDR3 protein, called by TCRdb with MiXCR from the 5' RACE reads. The repertoire includes about 200,000 distinct CDR3 sequences, roughly a tenth of them detected once, and over 8% sits in the top ten. Sequenced input: memory T cells sorted from blood. The receptors were gathered from a man over 45 in good health.

The sample holds many counts of this clonotype. V and J are TRBV5-1 and TRBJ1-4; D is ambiguous. The CDR3 length is 14 residues. Germline-derived CDR1 and CDR2 are SGHRS and YFSETQ. The V and J ends lost 0 bases and 7 bases respectively, with 10 bases between them. CDR3 DNA sequence: TGCGCCAGCAGCTTGGGAAGACCGCCTGAAAAACTGTTTTTT. It encodes CASSLGRPPEKLFF.

This clonotype showed up just a few times. The rearrangement uses TRBV28 and TRBJ2-1; 7 bases are a match to TRBD2. Germline values: CDR1 MDHEN, CDR2 SYDVKM. The CDR3 loop spans 16 amino acids. Losses at the gene ends were 4 bases for V and 3 bases for J; bases not matched to a gene: 9. For the CDR3, the DNA is TGTGCCAGCAGTTCCCTACCTAGCGGAAACTACAATGAGCAGTTCTTC. It yields the protein CASSSLPSGNYNEQFF.

This clonotype was picked up a small number of times. The J gene is TRBJ1-5, the V gene TRBV29-1, with D unresolved. Germline V gene data show CDR1 as SQVTM and CDR2 as ANQGSEA. This CDR3 has 13 residues. V shed 6 bases and J shed 3 bases, with 12 bases lying between them. Written as DNA, the CDR3 is TGCAGCGTGGCGGACGGAGACAATCAGCCCCAGCATTTT. It yields the protein CSVADGDNQPQHF.

In its sample, this clonotype was seen a few times. The V call is TRBV6-2 or TRBV6-3, the J call TRBJ1-5, with no clear D. This CDR3 contains 13 residues. The germline V gene has CDR1 MNHEY and CDR2 SVGEGT. The V end was cut by 2 bases, the J end by 7 bases, with 9 bases between. CDR3 sequence reads: CASSYGQSQPQHF. CDR3 coding DNA: TGTGCCAGCAGTTACGGGCAGTCCCAGCCCCAGCATTTT.

The count of this clonotype is one. The rearrangement links TRBV19 to TRBJ1-5, with no clear D. The CDR3 is made up of 20 amino acids. Trimming removed 3 bases from V and 2 bases from J, with 26 bases in between. Germline CDR1 reads LNHDA; CDR2 reads SQIVND (reference sequence). The CDR3 DNA is TGTGCCAGTAGTATGTCCCGCGGGAGCGCGCTATTTGTTGGCAATCAGCCCCAGCATTTT. Protein: CASSMSRGSALFVGNQPQHF.

The chain recombines TRBV7-8 with TRBJ2-1, with TRBD1 identical over 12 bases. In germline, CDR1 is SGHVS, CDR2 FQNEAQ. With V trimmed by 7 bases and J by 8 bases, 9 bases remained unmatched. This CDR3 has 15 residues. CDR3 protein: CASTTGTGGSDEQFF. The DNA for the CDR3 is TGTGCCAGCACCACCGGGACAGGGGGCTCCGATGAGCAGTTCTTC.

V is TRBV6-2 or TRBV6-3 and J is TRBJ1-6; 9 nucleotides match TRBD1. J lost 10 bases, V lost 6 bases, and 4 bases had no gene match. Germline CDR1 MNHEY, CDR2 SVGEGT. The CDR3 contains 13 residues. This CDR3 reads CASRPGTGSPLHF. CDR3 DNA sequence: TGTGCCAGCAGACCCGGGACAGGGTCACCCCTCCACTTT.

Many counts were recorded for this clonotype. The chain links TRBV7-2 to TRBJ2-1, with D maybe TRBD2 (5 bases). The CDR3 sequence is 15 residues long. The germline gives CDR1 SGHTA, CDR2 FQGNSA. The ends were cut back, 3 bases at V and 4 bases at J, with 13 bases in the middle. CDR3 DNA sequence: TGTGCCAGCAGCTTTGTGGGTGGGGAGTACAATGAGCAGTTCTTC. Its translation is CASSFVGGEYNEQFF.

This clonotype was found many times. The chain has TRBV11-2 and TRBJ2-3; 9 bases match TRBD1. The V segment lost 6 bases and the J segment 5 bases; nucleotides outside the gene matches: 6. Germline CDR1 is SGHAT and CDR2 is FQNNGV. CDR3 size: 14 residues. The CDR3 DNA sequence: TGTGCCAGCAGGAACAGGGGGCAGGTAGATACGCAGTATTTT. The encoded protein is CASRNRGQVDTQYF.

This clonotype was seen only a few times. DNA of the CDR3: TGTGCCAGCAGTCCCCGTTTTGGGCCTAATGAAAAACTGTTTTTT. Translation: CASSPRFGPNEKLFF. The V gene is TRBV28, the J gene TRBJ1-4; no firm D call. This CDR3 spans 15 amino acids. From germline, CDR1 is MDHEN and CDR2 SYDVKM. V was clipped by 5 bases and J by 3 bases, with 13 bases between them.

This clonotype showed up many times. The genes are TRBV10-3 and TRBJ1-5, with D hard to call. CDR1 and CDR2 (germline): ENHRY, SYGVKD. This CDR3 has 15 amino acids. V shed 0 bases and J shed 4 bases, with 10 bases lying between them. CDR3 sequence reads: CAISESEGLNQPQHF. CDR3 DNA sequence: TGTGCCATCAGTGAGTCCGAGGGTCTTAATCAGCCCCAGCATTTT.

In this sample, this clonotype turned up many times. The CDR3, as DNA: TGTGCCAGCAGTAGGGACAGAGGGACCCAGTACTTC. This translates into CASSRDRGTQYF. The chain is built from TRBV6-2 or TRBV6-3 and TRBJ2-5, with TRBD1 matching 7 bases. The CDR3 covers 12 residues. Per germline, CDR1 MNHEY and CDR2 SVGEGT. The junction had 4 bases not matched to a gene; V was cut back by 5 bases and J by 7 bases.

The J gene is TRBJ1-1, the V gene TRBV6-5, with a tentative D call TRBD1 (5 bases). Trimming cost V 2 bases and J 4 bases, with 14 bases left between them. This CDR3 has 15 amino acids. Germline V gene data show CDR1 as MNHEY and CDR2 as SVGAGI. The CDR3 DNA is TGTGCCAGCAGTTACCGGCAGGGTGTTAGCACTGAAGCTTTCTTT. The encoded protein is CASSYRQGVSTEAFF.

The V call is TRBV4-2, the J call TRBJ2-3; 8 bases match TRBD2. The CDR3 has 19 residues. Looked up from germline, CDR1 is LGHNA and CDR2 is YNFKEQ. The V segment lost 2 bases and the J segment 0 bases; nucleotides outside the gene matches: 13. The CDR3 coding sequence is TGTGCCAGCAGCCAACCGGGTTCGGGAGCGGGGGCCAGCACAGATACGCAGTATTTT. It specifies CASSQPGSGAGASTDTQYF.

The chain joins TRBV27 to TRBJ2-7, with 10 bases identical to TRBD1. Per the germline V gene, CDR1 is MNHEY and CDR2 is SMNVEV (reference sequence). Trimming at V came to 3 bases and at J to 5 bases, leaving 1 base not matched to a gene. This CDR3 has 13 residues. The CDR3 DNA reads as TGTGCCAGCAGTTTGACAGGGGGCCACGAGCAGTACTTC. Protein: CASSLTGGHEQYF.

This clonotype has a count of ten or more. This sequence joins TRBV5-1 and TRBJ2-3; D is ambiguous. The ends were cut back, 2 bases at V and 3 bases at J, with 10 bases in the middle. Germline V lookup: CDR1 SGHRS, CDR2 YFSETQ. CDR3 length: 14 amino acids. For the CDR3, the DNA is TGCGCCAGCAGCTTCACTAAAGGAACAGATACGCAGTATTTT. Translation: CASSFTKGTDTQYF.

This clonotype has a count of ten or more. The V and J genes are TRBV3-1 and TRBJ2-5; 8 bases are shared with TRBD2. Germline CDR1 is LGHDT and CDR2 is YNNKEL (reference sequence). Trimming cost V 1 base and J 2 bases; bases outside gene matches: 3. CDR3 length: 15 residues. The CDR3 region is CASSQGLAGQETQYF. CDR3 nucleotides: TGTGCCAGCAGCCAAGGTCTAGCGGGTCAAGAGACCCAGTACTTC.

The chain uses TRBV15 and TRBJ1-4; 10 nucleotides align to TRBD1. Germline V gene sequence: CDR1 LNHNV, CDR2 YYDKDF (reference sequence). V was pared by 1 base and J by 5 bases, with 7 bases of the junction left unmatched. The CDR3 totals 17 residues. The CDR3 nucleotides read TGTGCCACCAGCAGAGCGGACAGGGGGTTCCGAAATGAAAAACTGTTTTTT. Its translation: CATSRADRGFRNEKLFF.

On this clonotype: A much larger clone differs by one base, so this may be a read error. V usage is TRBV7-9 and J usage is TRBJ1-1; perhaps TRBD1 as D (6 bases). The CDR3 totals 16 residues. Germline V gene lookup returns CDR1 SEHNR and CDR2 FQNEAQ (reference sequence). The CDR3 loop reads CASSSPGGSGATAAFF. As DNA, the CDR3 is TGTGCCAGCAGCTCACCGGGGGGGTCAGGGGCCACTGCAGCTTTCTTT.

This clonotype was observed at least ten times. The J gene is TRBJ1-5, the V gene TRBV5-6; 8 bases map to TRBD1. The CDR3 is 15 amino acids. V was clipped by 6 bases and J by 5 bases; unmatched bases: 10. Looked up from germline, CDR1 is SGHDT and CDR2 is YYEEEE. The CDR3 nucleotides are TGTGCCAGCAAAAGACAGGGGATGGTTCATCAGCCCCAGCATTTT. Translation gives CASKRQGMVHQPQHF. The full variable domain, with the rest looked up from reference TRBV5-6 and TRBJ1-5, is DAGVTQSPTHLIKTRGQQVTLRCSPKSGHDTVSWYQQALGQGPQFIFQYYEEEERQRGNFPDRFSGHQFPNYSSELNVNALLLGDSALYLCASKRQGMVHQPQHFGDGTRLSIL.

This clonotype was seen more than once but under ten times. The chain carries TRBV5-6 and TRBJ2-3; unclear D gene. V lost 0 bases and J lost 4, with 6 bases in between. The CDR3 runs to 13 residues. The germline V gene encodes CDR1 SGHDT and CDR2 YYEEEE. In nucleotides, the CDR3 is TGTGCCAGCAGCTTGGGAGTTTCAGATACGCAGTATTTT. Amino acids: CASSLGVSDTQYF.

This clonotype was detected ten times or more. The rearrangement joins TRBV4-3 to TRBJ2-1; 10 nucleotides align to TRBD2. This CDR3 spans 15 amino acids. The V gene end was trimmed by 0 bases and the J gene end by 8 bases; junction bases not matched to a gene: 4. Germline V gene data show CDR1 as LGHNA and CDR2 as YSLEER. The CDR3 region is CASSQEAGGLHEQFF. CDR3 DNA: TGCGCCAGCAGCCAAGAAGCGGGGGGGCTGCATGAGCAGTTCTTC.

On this clonotype: A much bigger clone sits one base away, suggesting this may be a read error. The V call is TRBV27, the J call TRBJ1-1; TRBD1 matches at 9 bases. This CDR3 region has 15 residues. The germline gives CDR1 MNHEY, CDR2 SMNVEV (reference sequence). The CDR3 nucleotides read TGTGCCTGCAGTCCTAGGGACAGGGATAGAACTGAAGCTTTCTTT. Translated, it gives CACSPRDRDRTEAFF.

This clonotype occurred many times. In DNA form, the CDR3 reads TGCAGTGCGAACCCAACCCTAGCGGGATTCACAGATACGCAGTATTTT. This gives the protein CSANPTLAGFTDTQYF. The chain has TRBV20-1 and TRBJ2-3, with 9 bases that match TRBD2. The CDR3 extends over 16 amino acids. The V and J ends lost 6 bases and 2 bases, in that order; junction bases with no gene match: 12. Germline CDR1 reads DFQATT; CDR2 reads SNEGSKA (reference sequence).

The sample holds many counts of this clonotype. The chain employs TRBV4-3 and TRBJ2-1, with unresolved D. This CDR3 is 16 amino acids long. V lost 0 bases to trimming and J lost 2 bases, with 11 bases between them. Germline CDR1 is LGHNA and CDR2 is YSLEER. Here the CDR3 reads CASSQEDGLTYNEQFF. CDR3 DNA: TGCGCCAGCAGCCAAGAGGACGGCCTAACCTACAATGAGCAGTTCTTC.

This clonotype showed up just a few times. The chain is built from TRBV24-1 and TRBJ2-1, with 8 bases matching TRBD1. Losses at the gene ends were 3 bases for V and 4 bases for J; bases not matched to a gene: 7. Germline loops: CDR1 KGHDR, CDR2 SFDVKD. This CDR3 has 16 amino acids. DNA for the CDR3: TGTGCCACCAGTGATAACCGGGACAGGACGTACAATGAGCAGTTCTTC. Encoded protein: CATSDNRDRTYNEQFF.

This chain joins TRBV9 and TRBJ2-7, with a tentative D call TRBD2 (5 bases). The CDR3 is made up of 13 amino acids. V shed 2 bases and J shed 7 bases, with 13 bases lying between them. Germline CDR1 is SGDLS and CDR2 is YYNGEE. CDR3 coding DNA: TGTGCCAGCAGCGTTGGCAACCCGGGGGAGCAGTACTTC. It is translated as CASSVGNPGEQYF.

This clonotype appeared many times. The chain carries TRBV7-2 and TRBJ2-3; D is ambiguous. The CDR3 runs to 14 residues. V was trimmed by 5 bases and J by 5 bases, leaving 14 bases between them. The V gene's germline CDR1 is SGHTA and CDR2 FQGNSA. This CDR3 is CASSSPVLRDTQYF. The CDR3 DNA follows: TGTGCCAGCAGCAGCCCTGTTCTTAGAGATACGCAGTATTTT.

This clonotype occurred many times. The V gene is TRBV6-2 or TRBV6-3, the J gene TRBJ2-1; possibly TRBD2 for D (5 bases). The germline V and J ends were trimmed by 2 bases and 7 bases, with 9 bases remaining between them. The germline V gene has CDR1 MNHEY and CDR2 SVGEGT. CDR3 length: 13 amino acids. CDR3 loop: CASSYRGLNEQFF. CDR3 coding DNA: TGTGCCAGCAGTTACCGGGGATTGAATGAGCAGTTCTTC.